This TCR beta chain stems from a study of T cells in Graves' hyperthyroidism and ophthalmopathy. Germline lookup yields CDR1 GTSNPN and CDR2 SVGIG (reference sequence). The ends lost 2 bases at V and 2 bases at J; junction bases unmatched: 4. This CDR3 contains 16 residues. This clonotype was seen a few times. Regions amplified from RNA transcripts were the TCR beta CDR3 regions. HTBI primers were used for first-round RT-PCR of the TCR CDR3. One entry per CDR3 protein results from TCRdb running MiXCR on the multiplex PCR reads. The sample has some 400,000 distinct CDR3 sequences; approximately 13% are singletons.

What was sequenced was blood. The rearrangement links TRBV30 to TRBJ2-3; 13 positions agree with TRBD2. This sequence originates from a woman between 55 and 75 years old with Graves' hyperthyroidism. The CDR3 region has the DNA TGTGCCTGGAGTACGGGACTAGCGGGACTCACAGATACGCAGTATTTT. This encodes CAWSTGLAGLTDTQYF.